A selection of T cell receptor beta chains follows, all from one sample in a study of early T cells in non-severe SARS-CoV-2 infection. In TCRdb, the 5' RACE reads were re-called with MiXCR into one record per CDR3 protein. The table includes 50,000 or so distinct CDR3 sequences, around 4.6% detected once. Sample: whole blood. The receptors were gathered from an adult who was a healthcare worker with PCR-confirmed SARS-CoV-2 infection or an uninfected control (not recorded which). CDR3s include the opening cysteine and the closing phenylalanine or tryptophan. A D gene is named only where the DNA matches it firmly. The listing skips clone size in some rows; elsewhere it reads once, few, many or a size class.

TRBV29-1	TRBJ1-1	-	many	CSVPAEGNTEAFF	TGCAGCGTTCCGGCAGAGGGGAACACTGAAGCTTTCTTT
TRBV4-1	TRBJ2-2	TRBD2	many	CASSQAGGRTGELFF	TGCGCCAGCAGCCAAGCGGGAGGTCGTACCGGGGAGCTGTTTTTT
TRBV6-1	TRBJ2-7	-	many	CASSRAEDEQYF	TGTGCCAGCAGTAGAGCGGAGGACGAGCAGTACTTC
TRBV21-1	TRBJ1-5	-	many	CASSKSWSGNSNQPQHF	TGTGCCAGCAGCAAAAGTTGGAGCGGCAATAGCAATCAGCCCCAGCATTTT
TRBV7-8	TRBJ2-3	-	many	CASSPGPTADTQYF	TGTGCCAGCAGCCCCGGTCCAACGGCAGATACGCAGTATTTT
TRBV7-9	TRBJ2-3	-	many	CASSLAGTGLSQTQYF	TGTGCCAGCAGCTTAGCGGGGACGGGGCTGTCTCAAACGCAGTATTTT
TRBV5-1	TRBJ1-6	-	few	CASSIGENSPLHF	TGCGCCAGCAGCATCGGGGAAAATTCACCCCTCCACTTT
TRBV15	TRBJ2-1	TRBD2	few	CATSKDGASGQNEQFF	TGTGCCACCAGCAAAGATGGGGCTAGCGGGCAGAATGAGCAGTTCTTC
TRBV5-1	TRBJ1-1	-	many	CASSTWKGRNTEAFF	TGCGCCAGCAGCACTTGGAAGGGGCGGAACACTGAAGCTTTCTTT
TRBV7-9	TRBJ1-1	-	many	CASSPTRDTEAFF	TGTGCCAGCAGCCCCACCCGGGACACTGAAGCTTTCTTT
TRBV7-9	TRBJ2-3	TRBD1	many	CASSLTGSYTDTQYF	TGTGCCAGCAGTTTGACAGGGAGCTACACAGATACGCAGTATTTT
TRBV11-2	TRBJ2-7	-	many	CASSPNRRGRGGGASYEQYF	TGTGCCAGCAGCCCGAACCGCCGGGGGCGAGGAGGGGGCGCATCCTACGAGCAGTACTTC
TRBV20-1	TRBJ2-1	-	many	CSADNTPNEQFF	TGCAGTGCTGACAACACCCCCAATGAGCAGTTCTTC
TRBV20-1	TRBJ2-3	TRBD2	many	CSAPDLAASTDTQYF	TGCAGTGCACCCGACCTAGCGGCCAGCACAGATACGCAGTATTTT
TRBV20-1	TRBJ2-7	TRBD2	many	CSAGGRTDYEQYF	TGCAGTGCTGGCGGGAGGACAGACTACGAGCAGTACTTC
TRBV7-9	TRBJ2-7	-	-	CASSRFPSYFYKQYF	TGTGCCAGCAGCCGATTTCCGAGCTACTTCTACAAGCAGTACTTC
TRBV20-1	TRBJ2-3	-	many	CSQGSLTLNTQYF	TGCAGTCAGGGTAGCCTCACGCTCAATACGCAGTATTTT
TRBV7-9	TRBJ2-3	-	many	CASRSQLGLGDTDTQYF	TGTGCCAGCCGATCTCAACTGGGACTCGGGGACACAGATACGCAGTATTTT
TRBV27	TRBJ1-1	-	-	CASSLVPDTEAFF	TGTGCCAGCAGTCTCGTGCCCGACACTGAAGCTTTCTTT
TRBV6-1	TRBJ1-6	-	few	CASSENPSSYNSPLHF	TGTGCCAGCAGTGAAAACCCGAGCTCCTATAATTCACCCCTCCACTTT
TRBV27	TRBJ1-1	TRBD1	-	CASSPTGTGRTEAFF	TGTGCCAGCAGTCCCACTGGGACAGGGAGGACTGAAGCTTTCTTT
TRBV3-1	TRBJ2-7	TRBD1	few	CASSQDGTGTF	TGTGCCAGCAGCCAAGATGGGACAGGTACCTTC
TRBV24-1	TRBJ2-2	TRBD2	few	CATSDARLEREESGELFF	TGTGCCACCAGTGACGCCCGACTAGAGCGGGAGGAGTCCGGGGAGCTGTTTTTT
TRBV10-3	TRBJ2-5	-	many	CAISEFENSETQYF	TGTGCCATCAGTGAGTTCGAGAATTCGGAGACCCAGTACTTC
TRBV5-1	TRBJ2-3	TRBD2	few	CASSLLQRGPTDTQYF	TGCGCCAGCAGCTTGTTACAGCGGGGGCCCACAGATACGCAGTATTTT
TRBV25-1	TRBJ2-2	-	few	CASRGRANTGELFF	TGTGCCAGCAGGGGGAGAGCAAACACCGGGGAGCTGTTTTTT
TRBV4-1	TRBJ2-5	-	many	CASSRTGPPETQYF	TGCGCCAGCAGCCGTACAGGGCCCCCGGAGACCCAGTACTTC
TRBV6-5	TRBJ1-3	TRBD1	many	CASTRGPTGNTIYF	TGTGCCAGCACAAGGGGGCCAACAGGAAACACCATATATTTT
TRBV10-3	TRBJ2-3	-	many	CAIRGPSEDTQYF	TGTGCCATCAGGGGACCGAGCGAGGATACGCAGTATTTT
TRBV7-2	TRBJ1-1	-	few	CASSLAFTYGVRTEAFF	TGTGCCAGCAGCTTAGCCTTCACCTACGGGGTTAGGACTGAAGCTTTCTTT
TRBV7-3	TRBJ1-1	-	many	CASSSSGITEAFF	TGTGCCAGCAGCTCTTCAGGAATCACTGAAGCTTTCTTT
TRBV6-6	TRBJ2-7	TRBD1	-	CASSNVNAGGLDEQYF	TGTGCCAGCAGTAACGTCAACGCAGGGGGCTTAGACGAGCAGTACTTC
TRBV29-1	TRBJ2-1	TRBD1	many	CSVEEGTGSRNEQFF	TGCAGCGTTGAAGAGGGGACAGGGAGTAGGAATGAGCAGTTCTTC
TRBV3-1	TRBJ2-1	-	-	CASSQGRGPYNEQFF	TGTGCCAGCAGCCAGGGCAGGGGTCCCTACAATGAGCAGTTCTTC
TRBV20-1	TRBJ2-7	-	many	CSATQGYEQYF	TGCAGTGCTACTCAGGGCTACGAGCAGTACTTC
TRBV3-1	TRBJ2-3	TRBD2	many	CASSQTSSTDTQYF	TGTGCCAGCAGCCAGACTAGCAGCACAGATACGCAGTATTTT
TRBV7-6	TRBJ2-5	-	many	CASSRTTQETQYF	TGTGCCAGCAGCCGGACTACTCAAGAGACCCAGTACTTC
TRBV6-6	TRBJ1-2	-	many	CASSYSNWAGKIDGYTF	TGTGCCAGCAGTTACTCGAATTGGGCAGGGAAGATCGATGGCTACACCTTC
TRBV20-1	TRBJ1-3	-	-	CSAQFQGTGNTIYF	TGCAGTGCTCAATTTCAGGGGACTGGAAACACCATATATTTT
TRBV6-2/TRBV6-3	TRBJ1-1	TRBD1	many	CASSYSRTGINTEAFF	TGTGCCAGCAGTTACAGTCGGACAGGAATAAACACTGAAGCTTTCTTT
TRBV5-4	TRBJ2-3	TRBD2	few	CASSSKTSGYSTDTQYF	TGTGCCAGCAGCTCGAAGACTAGCGGGTACAGCACAGATACGCAGTATTTT
TRBV20-1	TRBJ2-3	-	-	CSAGPDTQYF	TGCAGTGCTGGCCCAGATACGCAGTATTTT
TRBV11-2	TRBJ1-2	-	many	CASSVAWGRGYGYTF	TGTGCCAGCAGCGTAGCTTGGGGGCGCGGCTATGGCTACACCTTC
TRBV29-1	TRBJ2-2	-	few	CSVDPGRTGELFF	TGCAGCGTTGATCCAGGGAGGACCGGGGAGCTGTTTTTT
TRBV5-1	TRBJ1-1	-	-	CASSLGQTANTEAFF	TGCGCCAGCAGCTTGGGACAGACAGCGAACACTGAAGCTTTCTTT
TRBV4-3	TRBJ2-7	TRBD1	few	CASSQFDRGCDEQYF	TGCGCCAGCAGCCAATTTGACAGGGGATGCGACGAGCAGTACTTC
TRBV10-2	TRBJ2-3	-	many	CASSEGHPSTDTQYF	TGCGCCAGCAGTGAAGGCCACCCTAGCACAGATACGCAGTATTTT
TRBV14	TRBJ2-4	-	many	CASSQAGFGGNIQYF	TGTGCCAGCAGCCAAGCTGGGTTTGGCGGAAACATTCAGTACTTC
TRBV3-1	TRBJ2-7	-	many	CASSARVLASPYEQYF	TGTGCCAGCAGCGCCCGTGTGCTAGCGAGTCCCTACGAGCAGTACTTC
TRBV28	TRBJ2-2	-	-	CASRIRGTGELFF	TGTGCCAGCAGGATAAGGGGAACCGGGGAGCTGTTTTTT
TRBV7-8	TRBJ2-3	-	few	CASSARSKRLASTDTQYF	TGTGCCAGCAGCGCAAGGTCGAAGAGGCTAGCGAGCACAGATACGCAGTATTTT
TRBV10-2	TRBJ1-6	TRBD1	many	CASMEQGRHSPLHF	TGCGCCAGCATGGAACAGGGGAGGCATTCACCCCTCCACTTT
TRBV4-2	TRBJ2-6	-	many	CASSPPDSGANVLTF	TGTGCCAGCAGCCCCCCCGATTCTGGGGCCAACGTCCTGACTTTC
TRBV7-2	TRBJ1-1	-	many	CASSLTHKAFF	TGTGCCAGCAGCTTAACCCACAAAGCTTTCTTT